The 5 T cell receptor beta chains below were found in one sample sequenced in a study of blood T cell repertoires in COVID-19. The data were produced by immunoSEQ multiplex PCR, yet TCRdb's version contains in-frame clones alone and is incomplete. The sample carries a few hundred thousand clones, roughly 89% recorded once. Input material: peripheral blood. The receptor source for this set is a man aged 25 to 40 with acute or convalescent COVID-19.

Here the CDR3 reads CASSLGGQGSGYTF. The CDR3 DNA is TGTGCCAGCAGTTTAGGGGGACAGGGAAGTGGCTACACCTTC. The rearrangement uses TRBV28 and TRBJ1-2; 9 bases align to TRBD1. With 2 bases clipped from V and 7 bases from J, the junction kept 5 bases outside the gene matches. The CDR3 is 14 residues long. Looked up from germline, CDR1 is MDHEN and CDR2 is SYDVKM.

V gene TRBV11-2 combines with J gene TRBJ2-2; D unresolved. The V gene's germline CDR1 is SGHAT and CDR2 FQNNGV. Trimming cost V 4 bases and J 6 bases, with 6 bases left between them. The CDR3 has 12 residues. CDR3 sequence reads: CASSSSAGELFF. The CDR3 coding sequence is TGTGCCAGCAGCTCTTCGGCCGGGGAGCTGTTTTTT.

The rearrangement links TRBV19 to TRBJ1-5; D gene unclear. Trimming shortened V by 5 bases and J by 0 bases, and 8 bases separated the two germline ends. This CDR3 region has 14 residues. CDR1 and CDR2 (germline): LNHDA, SQIVND (reference sequence). The CDR3: CASSPLPSNQPQHF. CDR3 DNA sequence: TGTGCCAGTAGTCCCCTACCTAGCAATCAGCCCCAGCATTTT.

V gene TRBV24-1 combines with J gene TRBJ1-2, with D possibly TRBD1 on 6 matching bases. This CDR3 spans 15 amino acids. Germline lookup yields CDR1 KGHDR and CDR2 SFDVKD. Trimming cost V 2 bases and J 2 bases, with 11 bases left between them. The CDR3 DNA reads as TGTGCCACCAGTGATTCCCGGACAGCAAACTATGGCTACACCTTC. Its protein product is CATSDSRTANYGYTF.

J is TRBJ2-7 and V is TRBV11-2; no definite D call. Germline CDR1 reads SGHAT; CDR2 reads FQNNGV. CDR3 length: 14 amino acids. Between the trimmed V and J ends, which lost 0 bases and 0 bases, there was a span of 6 bases. The CDR3 DNA reads as TGTGCCAGCAGCTTAGATCTCCCCTCCTACGAGCAGTACTTC. Its translation is CASSLDLPSYEQYF.